The 10 T cell receptor beta chains in this list originate from one sample, sequenced in a study of Ad26.COV2.S vaccination and SARS-CoV-2 variants. Clones were read by immunoSEQ multiplex PCR, and TCRdb kept only the in-frame ones, dropping some. The profile shows some 350,000 clones, about 90% of them singletons. The input for sequencing was peripheral blood, taken after recovery from COVID-19. These receptors were collected from a human donor who had recovered from COVID-19.

This clone showed up just once. The chain couples TRBV10-2 to TRBJ1-5, with D perhaps matching TRBD1 (5 bases). CDR3 length: 19 amino acids. Germline lookup yields CDR1 WSHSY and CDR2 SAAADI. Between the trimmed V and J ends, which lost 6 bases and 4 bases, there was a span of 28 bases. CDR3 loop: CASRGRRGQGGGGNQPQHF. DNA of the CDR3: TGCGCCAGCAGAGGACGACGAGGGCAGGGAGGAGGTGGAAATCAGCCCCAGCATTTT.

This clone was seen only once. The rearrangement joins TRBV9 to TRBJ1-2; maybe TRBD1 (6 bases). V was pared by 0 bases and J by 4 bases, with 13 bases between. The CDR3 runs to 15 residues. Germline V gene data show CDR1 as SGDLS and CDR2 as YYNGEE. The CDR3 nucleotides read TGTGCCAGCAGCGTAGCCAGGCAGGGGCGCTATGGCTACACCTTC. Residues: CASSVARQGRYGYTF.

The chain carries TRBV9 and TRBJ2-5, with D tentatively TRBD1 or TRBD2 (5 bases each). The V gene's germline CDR1 is SGDLS and CDR2 YYNGEE. The V end lost 2 bases, the J end lost 3 bases, and 14 bases lay between the germline ends. The CDR3 is made up of 15 amino acids. Here the CDR3 DNA reads TGTGCCAGCAGCGTGGGCCCAAGGGGAGAAGAGACCCAGTACTTC. It is translated as CASSVGPRGEETQYF. Full variable domain (rest looked up from reference TRBV9 and TRBJ2-5): DSGVTQTPKHLITATGQRVTLRCSPRSGDLSVYWYQQSLDQGLQFLIQYYNGEERAKGNILERFSAQQFPDLHSELNLSSLELGDSALYFCASSVGPRGEETQYFGPGTRLLVL.

The count of this clone is one. The V call is TRBV5-1, the J call TRBJ1-4, with 11 bases matching TRBD1. Germline V gene lookup returns CDR1 SGHRS and CDR2 YFSETQ. The CDR3 spans 16 residues. Trimming at V came to 3 bases and at J to 5 bases, leaving 6 bases not matched to a gene. Written as DNA, the CDR3 is TGCGCCAGCAGCTCCAGGACAGGGGGCGGGAATGAAAAACTGTTTTTT. Protein: CASSSRTGGGNEKLFF. Looking up the rest from reference TRBV5-1 and TRBJ1-4 gives the full variable domain: KAGVTQTPRYLIKTRGQQVTLSCSPISGHRSVSWYQQTPGQGLQFLFEYFSETQRNKGNFPGRFSGRQFSNSRSEMNVSTLELGDSALYLCASSSRTGGGNEKLFFGSGTQLSVL.

The CDR3 loop is CASSLRASFGGPQHF. The DNA of the CDR3 is TGTGCCAGCAGCTTAAGGGCGAGCTTCGGGGGGCCCCAGCATTTT. The rearrangement joins TRBV7-2 to TRBJ1-5; possibly TRBD1 for D (5 bases). The CDR3 sequence is 15 residues long. From germline, CDR1 is SGHTA and CDR2 FQGNSA. Trimming stripped 2 bases from V and 9 bases from J, with 17 bases between.

CDR3 amino acids: CASSVSGPRSDTQYF. As DNA, the CDR3 is TGTGCCAGTAGTGTAAGCGGGCCCAGATCGGATACGCAGTATTTT. The chain links TRBV19 to TRBJ2-3; perhaps TRBD2 as D (6 bases). Germline assignment: CDR1 LNHDA and CDR2 SQIVND (reference sequence). CDR3 size: 15 residues. V lost 5 bases and J 6 bases, leaving 18 bases between the germline ends. Full variable domain (remainder filled in from reference TRBV19 and TRBJ2-3): DGGITQSPKYLFRKEGQNVTLSCEQNLNHDAMYWYRQDPGQGLRLIYYSQIVNDFQKGDIAEGYSVSREKKESFPLTVTSAQKNPTAFYLCASSVSGPRSDTQYFGPGTRLTVL.

The rearrangement uses TRBV19 and TRBJ2-6, with TRBD1 matching over 7 bases. The V gene end was trimmed by 7 bases and the J gene end by 4 bases; junction bases not matched to a gene: 4. In germline, CDR1 is LNHDA, CDR2 SQIVND (reference sequence). This CDR3 spans 14 amino acids. The CDR3 reads CASTDRAGANVLTF. DNA of the CDR3: TGTGCCAGTACAGACAGGGCGGGGGCCAACGTCCTGACTTTC.

The rearrangement links TRBV9 to TRBJ2-1; D is ambiguous. CDR1 is SGDLS and CDR2 is YYNGEE in the germline V gene. The length of the CDR3 is 13 residues. V dropped 0 bases and J dropped 10 bases, with 11 bases sitting between them. The CDR3 DNA reads as TGTGCCAGCAGCGTAGCTACGGCTTCGGAGCAGTTCTTC. The encoded protein is CASSVATASEQFF.

The gene calls are TRBV15 and TRBJ2-2, with 9 bases identical to TRBD2. Trimming cost V 3 bases and J 9 bases; bases outside gene matches: 11. This CDR3 has 16 amino acids. The germline gives CDR1 LNHNV, CDR2 YYDKDF (reference sequence). The CDR3 loop is CATSSPAGTSPWELFF. The CDR3 region has the DNA TGTGCCACCAGCAGCCCCGCCGGGACTAGCCCGTGGGAGCTGTTTTTT. The whole variable domain, remainder taken from reference TRBV15 and TRBJ2-2, is DAMVIQNPRYQVTQFGKPVTLSCSQTLNHNVMYWYQQKSSQAPKLLFHYYDKDFNNEADTPDNFQSRRPNTSFCFLDIRSPGLGDTAMYLCATSSPAGTSPWELFFGEGSRLTVL.

V usage is TRBV21-1 and J usage is TRBJ2-5; the table's D call, TRBD2, has no DNA check behind it. TRBV21-1 is an annotated pseudogene. The CDR3 consists of 12 residues. CDR3 nucleotides: TGTGCCAGCAGCAGGCACGGGGAGACCCAGTACTTC. Its protein is CASSRHGETQYF.